Listed below are T cell receptor beta chains from one sample, sequenced in a study of CD8 T cells in ankylosing spondylitis. TCRdb itself ran the 5' RACE reads through MiXCR, one entry per CDR3 protein. There are 400,000 to 450,000 distinct CDR3 sequences in the sample; 17% occur only once, and 1% lies in the top ten. The sample consisted of blood, either unsorted or a sorted T cell fraction (not recorded which). The receptors derive from a male donor with ankylosing spondylitis. Each CDR3 is given with its conserved first and last residue. D genes are given only for firm matches. Clone size is not always given. Where it is, it says once, few, many or a class for expanded clones.

d_call: .; j_call: TRBJ1-1; clone_size: many; v_call: TRBV6-5; cdr3_length: 12; cdr3_nt: TGTGCCAGCAGTACTACCCACACTGAAGCTTTCTTT; cdr3_aa: CASSTTHTEAFF
d_call: .; j_call: TRBJ2-1; clone_size: .; v_call: TRBV7-9; cdr3_length: 12; cdr3_nt: TGTGCCAGCACTGAGACCGACAATGAGCAGTTCTTC; cdr3_aa: CASTETDNEQFF
d_call: .; j_call: TRBJ2-1; clone_size: many; v_call: TRBV5-1; cdr3_length: 13; cdr3_nt: TGCGCCAGCAGCTCGACAGTATACAATGAGCAGTTCTTC; cdr3_aa: CASSSTVYNEQFF
d_call: TRBD1; j_call: TRBJ1-1; clone_size: few; v_call: TRBV5-6; cdr3_length: 15; cdr3_nt: TGTGCCAGCAGCTCCCGGACAGGGGTGGCCACTGAAGCTTTCTTT; cdr3_aa: CASSSRTGVATEAFF
d_call: TRBD1; j_call: TRBJ2-6; clone_size: few; v_call: TRBV28; cdr3_length: 17; cdr3_nt: TGTGCCAGCAGCCATCGGACAGGTCCCTCTGGGGCCAACGTCCTGACTTTC; cdr3_aa: CASSHRTGPSGANVLTF
d_call: .; j_call: TRBJ1-4; clone_size: few; v_call: TRBV5-1; cdr3_length: 15; cdr3_nt: TGCGCCAGCAGCTCGGGAGGGGTTAGTGGTGAAAAACTGTTTTTT; cdr3_aa: CASSSGGVSGEKLFF
d_call: .; j_call: TRBJ2-5; clone_size: few; v_call: TRBV20-1; cdr3_length: 13; cdr3_nt: TGCAGTGCTACTGACTCGTACCAAGAGACCCAGTACTTC; cdr3_aa: CSATDSYQETQYF
d_call: .; j_call: TRBJ2-7; clone_size: many; v_call: TRBV12-3/TRBV12-4; cdr3_length: 12; cdr3_nt: TGTGCCAGCAGTTTACGAGCCTACGAGCAGTACTTC; cdr3_aa: CASSLRAYEQYF
d_call: TRBD1; j_call: TRBJ1-2; clone_size: .; v_call: TRBV4-1; cdr3_length: 15; cdr3_nt: TGCGCCAGCAGCCAAGGAATGGACAGGCTGTATGGCTACACCTTC; cdr3_aa: CASSQGMDRLYGYTF
d_call: TRBD2; j_call: TRBJ2-3; clone_size: .; v_call: TRBV5-4; cdr3_length: 15; cdr3_nt: TGTGCCAGCAGCTTGTTGGCGGGGGGGAAAGATACGCAGTATTTT; cdr3_aa: CASSLLAGGKDTQYF
d_call: .; j_call: TRBJ2-5; clone_size: few; v_call: TRBV9; cdr3_length: 13; cdr3_nt: TGTGCCAGCAGCGTAGAAGGGGGGACGACCCAGTACTTC; cdr3_aa: CASSVEGGTTQYF
d_call: .; j_call: TRBJ1-2; clone_size: many; v_call: TRBV20-1; cdr3_length: 11; cdr3_nt: TGCAGTGCTAGAGATGGATATGGCTACACCTTC; cdr3_aa: CSARDGYGYTF
d_call: .; j_call: TRBJ1-1; clone_size: .; v_call: TRBV11-2; cdr3_length: 17; cdr3_nt: TGTGCCAGCAGCTCACAAGCTTTGACAGTGGTGGGCACTGAAGCTTTCTTT; cdr3_aa: CASSSQALTVVGTEAFF
d_call: TRBD2; j_call: TRBJ2-1; clone_size: .; v_call: TRBV11-2; cdr3_length: 15; cdr3_nt: TGTGCCAGCAGCTTAAAAGCCCGGGAGGGGAATGAGCAGTTCTTC; cdr3_aa: CASSLKAREGNEQFF
d_call: TRBD1; j_call: TRBJ2-7; clone_size: once; v_call: TRBV7-9; cdr3_length: 13; cdr3_nt: TGTGCCAGCAGCCACGGACAGGGGTTCGAGCAGTACTTC; cdr3_aa: CASSHGQGFEQYF
d_call: .; j_call: TRBJ2-1; clone_size: few; v_call: TRBV5-1; cdr3_length: 19; cdr3_nt: TGCGCCAGCAGCTTCGAAGGAGGGGTAGTAGCGCTAAGCATCGATGAGCAGTTCTTC; cdr3_aa: CASSFEGGVVALSIDEQFF
d_call: .; j_call: TRBJ2-3; clone_size: .; v_call: TRBV20-1; cdr3_length: 14; cdr3_nt: TGCAGTGCTAGTAAAGGGGGGAGGGGAGATACGCAGTATTTT; cdr3_aa: CSASKGGRGDTQYF
d_call: .; j_call: TRBJ1-1; clone_size: many; v_call: TRBV12-3/TRBV12-4; cdr3_length: 14; cdr3_nt: TGTGCCAGCAGTCGTGGGTGGGCGAACACTGAAGCTTTCTTT; cdr3_aa: CASSRGWANTEAFF
d_call: TRBD1; j_call: TRBJ2-7; clone_size: .; v_call: TRBV5-6; cdr3_length: 13; cdr3_nt: TGTGCCAGCAGCTTCGGACAGGCCGACGAGCAGTACTTC; cdr3_aa: CASSFGQADEQYF
d_call: TRBD2; j_call: TRBJ2-1; clone_size: .; v_call: TRBV18; cdr3_length: 16; cdr3_nt: TGTGCCAGCTCACCTCTTCTAGCGGGGGGTAAGCGTGAGCAGTTCTTC; cdr3_aa: CASSPLLAGGKREQFF
d_call: TRBD1; j_call: TRBJ1-6; clone_size: few; v_call: TRBV6-4; cdr3_length: 14; cdr3_nt: TGTGCCAGCAGAGCGACAGGGAAGGATTCACCCCTCCACTTT; cdr3_aa: CASRATGKDSPLHF
d_call: .; j_call: TRBJ2-1; clone_size: .; v_call: TRBV6-5; cdr3_length: 15; cdr3_nt: TGTGCCAGCAGTTTCGGGTCCTACCCCTACAATGAGCAGTTCTTC; cdr3_aa: CASSFGSYPYNEQFF
d_call: .; j_call: TRBJ2-7; clone_size: .; v_call: TRBV21-1; cdr3_length: 17; cdr3_nt: TGTGCCAGCAGCAAATACTTAGCGGGAGGGTGCACCTACGAGCAGTACTTC; cdr3_aa: CASSKYLAGGCTYEQYF
d_call: TRBD2; j_call: TRBJ2-2; clone_size: few; v_call: TRBV7-2; cdr3_length: 16; cdr3_nt: TGTGCCAGCAGCCGTAGACTAGCGGTATACACCGGGGAGCTGTTTTTT; cdr3_aa: CASSRRLAVYTGELFF
d_call: .; j_call: TRBJ1-5; clone_size: .; v_call: TRBV10-2; cdr3_length: 12; cdr3_nt: TGCGCCAGCGGTAGGAGCAATCAGCCCCAGCATTTT; cdr3_aa: CASGRSNQPQHF
d_call: TRBD2; j_call: TRBJ2-7; clone_size: .; v_call: TRBV6-5; cdr3_length: 15; cdr3_nt: TGTGCCAGCAGTTACGGGCGGGGGGCCACCGACGAGCAGTACTTC; cdr3_aa: CASSYGRGATDEQYF
d_call: .; j_call: TRBJ2-3; clone_size: .; v_call: TRBV7-7; cdr3_length: 16; cdr3_nt: TGTGCTAGCAGCTTATCGCCGGGGGCTGCGACAGATACGCAGTATTTT; cdr3_aa: CASSLSPGAATDTQYF
d_call: .; j_call: TRBJ1-5; clone_size: few; v_call: TRBV6-1; cdr3_length: 12; cdr3_nt: TGTGCCAGCCGGACGGGTGGTAATCAGCCCCATTTT; cdr3_aa: CASRTGGNQPHF
d_call: .; j_call: TRBJ2-7; clone_size: few; v_call: TRBV6-1; cdr3_length: 15; cdr3_nt: TGTGCCAGCAGTGAAGGGAGGACCGGTCTGTTGTGGCAGTACTTC; cdr3_aa: CASSEGRTGLLWQYF
d_call: .; j_call: TRBJ2-7; clone_size: .; v_call: TRBV20-1; cdr3_length: 15; cdr3_nt: TGCAGTGCTGATCTAGGGGTAGGAAAGTCCTACGAGCAGTACTTC; cdr3_aa: CSADLGVGKSYEQYF
d_call: TRBD1; j_call: TRBJ1-2; clone_size: many; v_call: TRBV20-1; cdr3_length: 12; cdr3_nt: TGCAGTGCTAGAGGACAGGGGTATGGCTACACCTTC; cdr3_aa: CSARGQGYGYTF
d_call: .; j_call: TRBJ1-1; clone_size: .; v_call: TRBV30; cdr3_length: 11; cdr3_nt: TGTGCCCGGAGGTGGGACACTGAAGCTTTCTTT; cdr3_aa: CARRWDTEAFF
d_call: .; j_call: TRBJ2-5; clone_size: few; v_call: TRBV19; cdr3_length: 15; cdr3_nt: TGTGCCAGTACCCAATCCTACACCGTCCAAGAGACCCAGTACTTC; cdr3_aa: CASTQSYTVQETQYF
d_call: .; j_call: TRBJ2-2; clone_size: .; v_call: TRBV4-3; cdr3_length: 16; cdr3_nt: TGCGCCAGCAGCCAACAGGGGTTGGGTAACACCGGGGAGCTGTTTTTT; cdr3_aa: CASSQQGLGNTGELFF
d_call: .; j_call: TRBJ2-7; clone_size: many; v_call: TRBV20-1; cdr3_length: 15; cdr3_nt: TGCAGTGCTAGCGTCCTAGCGACGAGCTCCTACGAGCAGTACTTC; cdr3_aa: CSASVLATSSYEQYF
d_call: TRBD2; j_call: TRBJ2-5; clone_size: few; v_call: TRBV4-1; cdr3_length: 16; cdr3_nt: TGCGCCAGCAGCCTGACTAGCGGGGGACAACAAGAGACCCAGTACTTC; cdr3_aa: CASSLTSGGQQETQYF
d_call: TRBD1; j_call: TRBJ1-6; clone_size: .; v_call: TRBV11-2; cdr3_length: 15; cdr3_nt: TGTGCCAGCAGTCAGGGGGGGGACACCTCATGGGCCCTCCACTTT; cdr3_aa: CASSQGGDTSWALHF
d_call: TRBD2; j_call: TRBJ2-3; clone_size: few; v_call: TRBV18; cdr3_length: 16; cdr3_nt: TGTGCCAGCTCACCTTCGCAGACTAGCGGGGGGTATACGCAGTATTTT; cdr3_aa: CASSPSQTSGGYTQYF
d_call: .; j_call: TRBJ1-4; clone_size: few; v_call: TRBV28; cdr3_length: 15; cdr3_nt: TGTGCCAGCAGTCTCCGGACACGGCCTAATGAAAAACTGTTTTTT; cdr3_aa: CASSLRTRPNEKLFF
d_call: TRBD1; j_call: TRBJ2-5; clone_size: many; v_call: TRBV28; cdr3_length: 15; cdr3_nt: TGTGCCAGCAGTTCAACCCGGACAGGGGGTGAGACCCAGTACTTC; cdr3_aa: CASSSTRTGGETQYF
d_call: TRBD1; j_call: TRBJ2-7; clone_size: .; v_call: TRBV2; cdr3_length: 15; cdr3_nt: TGTGCCAGCAGATCTTTGGGACAGAGCACCTACGAGCAGTACTTC; cdr3_aa: CASRSLGQSTYEQYF
d_call: .; j_call: TRBJ2-7; clone_size: many; v_call: TRBV7-8; cdr3_length: 15; cdr3_nt: TGTGCCAGCAGCTTAGCGGCAGGGACTTCCTACGAGCAGTACTTC; cdr3_aa: CASSLAAGTSYEQYF
d_call: .; j_call: TRBJ2-1; clone_size: few; v_call: TRBV20-1; cdr3_length: 15; cdr3_nt: TGCAGTGGCACCCCCCGGACCCCCTCCTACAATGAGCAGTTCTTC; cdr3_aa: CSGTPRTPSYNEQFF
d_call: TRBD1; j_call: TRBJ2-7; clone_size: .; v_call: TRBV9; cdr3_length: 14; cdr3_nt: TGTGCCAGCAGCCAGACCGGGACAGGCTACGAGCAGTACTTC; cdr3_aa: CASSQTGTGYEQYF
d_call: .; j_call: TRBJ2-7; clone_size: .; v_call: TRBV10-3; cdr3_length: 12; cdr3_nt: TGTGCCATGGGACGGGACTCCTACGAGCAGTACTTC; cdr3_aa: CAMGRDSYEQYF
d_call: TRBD1; j_call: TRBJ1-4; clone_size: few; v_call: TRBV7-9; cdr3_length: 13; cdr3_nt: TGTGCCACCCTCGGGACAGGGAATGAAAAACTGTTTTTT; cdr3_aa: CATLGTGNEKLFF
d_call: TRBD2; j_call: TRBJ2-1; clone_size: few; v_call: TRBV9; cdr3_length: 15; cdr3_nt: TGTGCCAGCAGCGAGGGGTCTAGCGGATACAATGAGCAGTTCTTC; cdr3_aa: CASSEGSSGYNEQFF
d_call: .; j_call: TRBJ2-1; clone_size: few; v_call: TRBV6-1; cdr3_length: 14; cdr3_nt: TGTGCCAGCAGTCCCGGAGTGCCCTACAATGAGCAGTTCTTC; cdr3_aa: CASSPGVPYNEQFF
d_call: TRBD1; j_call: TRBJ1-4; clone_size: .; v_call: TRBV12-3/TRBV12-4; cdr3_length: 15; cdr3_nt: TGTGCCAGCAGTTTCCCTGGGACAGGGGCTGAAAAACTGTTTTTT; cdr3_aa: CASSFPGTGAEKLFF
d_call: .; j_call: TRBJ1-1; clone_size: few; v_call: TRBV6-1; cdr3_length: 12; cdr3_nt: TGTGCCAGCAGGGGGAAGGGCACTGAAGCTTTCTTT; cdr3_aa: CASRGKGTEAFF
d_call: TRBD2; j_call: TRBJ2-1; clone_size: .; v_call: TRBV6-6; cdr3_length: 14; cdr3_nt: TGTGCCAGCAGTACCGGGGGGGGTTACAATGAGCAGTTCTTC; cdr3_aa: CASSTGGGYNEQFF
d_call: .; j_call: TRBJ2-5; clone_size: .; v_call: TRBV7-8; cdr3_length: 15; cdr3_nt: TGTGCCAGCAGCTTAGCGCTGACGGGGTGGGAGACCCAGTACTTC; cdr3_aa: CASSLALTGWETQYF
d_call: .; j_call: TRBJ2-3; clone_size: many; v_call: TRBV7-9; cdr3_length: 11; cdr3_nt: TGTGCCAGCAGCCTTTCAGATACGCAGTATTTT; cdr3_aa: CASSLSDTQYF
d_call: .; j_call: TRBJ2-4; clone_size: few; v_call: TRBV2; cdr3_length: 12; cdr3_nt: TGTGCCAGCAGTGGGACAGAATCTTTCCAGTACTTC; cdr3_aa: CASSGTESFQYF